Below, 19 T cell receptor beta chains from the same sample are listed, as sequenced in a study of CDR3 diversity in severe acne. TCRdb independently ran MiXCR on the PCR reads; one entry per CDR3 protein. The table shows about 76,000 distinct CDR3 sequences, with about 54% occurring only once. Sequencing was performed on blood. The receptors stem from a male donor in good health, without acne.

The chain employs TRBV5-1 and TRBJ2-7; 12 bases align to TRBD1. V trimming: 6 bases; J trimming: 3 bases; junction bases outside the gene matches: 7. The CDR3 is 15 amino acids. Germline-derived CDR1 and CDR2 are SGHRS and YFSETQ. The CDR3 reads CASTMGQGAIYEQYF. The CDR3 region has the DNA TGCGCCAGCACGATGGGACAGGGGGCGATCTACGAGCAGTACTTC.

This clonotype showed up just a few times. The J gene is TRBJ2-7, the V gene TRBV11-2; possibly TRBD2 for D (5 bases). This CDR3 is 13 amino acids long. Germline CDR1 and CDR2: SGHAT and FQNNGV. V lost 6 bases, J lost 2 bases, and 11 bases lay in between. The CDR3 here is CASRPDSTYEQYF. CDR3 in DNA: TGTGCCAGCAGGCCGGACTCCACCTACGAGCAGTACTTC. Full variable domain (outside the CDR3, taken from reference TRBV11-2 and TRBJ2-7): EAGVAQSPRYKIIEKRQSVAFWCNPISGHATLYWYQQILGQGPKLLIQFQNNGVVDDSQLPKDRFSAERLKGVDSTLKIQPAKLEDSAVYLCASRPDSTYEQYFGPGTRLTVT.

This clonotype was seen only a few times. This chain connects TRBV29-1 to TRBJ1-2; 8 bases are a match to TRBD1. This CDR3 spans 14 amino acids. V lost 4 bases, J lost 4 bases, and 8 bases stayed unmatched. The germline V gene has CDR1 SQVTM and CDR2 ANQGSEA. The CDR3 here is CSVGGQGAGYGYTF. In nucleotides, the CDR3 is TGCAGCGTTGGGGGGCAGGGGGCTGGCTATGGCTACACCTTC.

The rearrangement uses TRBV5-1 and TRBJ2-5, with 7 bases aligning to TRBD1. CDR1 and CDR2 (germline): SGHRS, YFSETQ. With 4 bases clipped from V and 4 bases from J, the junction kept 4 bases outside the gene matches. CDR3 length: 13 amino acids. DNA of the CDR3: TGCGCCAGCAGCAGGGACAGCAGAGAGACCCAGTACTTC. Encoded protein: CASSRDSRETQYF.

A single count supports this clonotype. The V gene is TRBV19, the J gene TRBJ1-2, with 7 bases identical to TRBD1. This CDR3 spans 14 amino acids. Trimming took 6 bases from V and 3 from J; bases not matched to a gene: 7. CDR1 is LNHDA, CDR2 SQIVND, per germline (reference sequence). CDR3 protein: CASRRQGRHYGYTF. DNA of the CDR3: TGTGCCAGTAGACGACAGGGTAGACACTATGGCTACACCTTC.

This clonotype was found many times. V usage is TRBV28 and J usage is TRBJ2-3; either TRBD1 or TRBD2 may fit D (5 bases each). The germline V gene encodes CDR1 MDHEN and CDR2 SYDVKM. V dropped 1 base and J dropped 4 bases, with 9 bases sitting between them. This CDR3 has 14 amino acids. The CDR3 coding sequence is TGTGCCAGCAGTTTATACGGGACGGCAGATACGCAGTATTTT. Translation gives CASSLYGTADTQYF.

Concerning this clonotype itself: The CDR3 end shows no conserved phenylalanine or tryptophan, and so a read error is likely. The rearrangement uses TRBV7-6 and TRBJ2-5; D is undetermined. The length of the CDR3 is 14 residues. Germline CDR1 SGHVS, CDR2 FNYEAQ. The V end was cut by 5 bases, the J end by 5 bases, with 15 bases between. CDR3: CASSPPIVEETQYS. For the CDR3, the DNA is TGTGCCAGCAGCCCCCCAATAGTCGAGGAGACCCAGTACTCC.

Only a few counts were recorded for this clonotype. The chain uses TRBV10-3 and TRBJ1-1, with D hard to call. Germline CDR1 and CDR2: ENHRY and SYGVKD. Trimming removed 2 bases at V and 1 base at J, with 5 bases between. The CDR3 consists of 13 residues. The CDR3 region has the DNA TGTGCCATCAGTGAGAAGGGGAACACTGAAGCTTTCTTT. Protein: CAISEKGNTEAFF.

This clonotype is categorized as medium-sized. The chain carries TRBV24-1 and TRBJ1-2, with TRBD1 as a possible D gene (5 bases). Trimming pared 3 bases from V and 1 base from J, leaving 11 bases between. The CDR3 is 15 amino acids. Germline V CDR1 and CDR2: KGHDR, SFDVKD. The CDR3 coding sequence is TGTGCCACCAGTGATGCTGGGACCATTAACTATGGCTACACCTTC. This translates into CATSDAGTINYGYTF.

This sequence joins TRBV5-1 and TRBJ1-2; TRBD1 matches 8 bases. The V and J ends lost 5 bases and 3 bases, in that order; junction bases with no gene match: 12. This CDR3 has 16 residues. The germline V gene encodes CDR1 SGHRS and CDR2 YFSETQ. CDR3 residues: CASSSNPDRDDYGYTF. The CDR3, as DNA: TGCGCCAGCAGTTCAAACCCGGACAGGGATGACTATGGCTACACCTTC.

The J gene is TRBJ2-7, the V gene TRBV5-6; the match to TRBD2 covers 9 bases. There are 15 residues in the CDR3. The V gene's germline CDR1 is SGHDT and CDR2 YYEEEE. The trim removed 2 bases at V and 2 bases at J, leaving 5 bases unmatched. The CDR3, as DNA: TGTGCCAGCAGCTTAGCGGCTAGCGGGACCTACGAGCAGTACTTC. The encoded protein is CASSLAASGTYEQYF.

This clonotype was counted at least ten times. It may be a read error: a sequence one base away is much more abundant. The chain uses TRBV19 and TRBJ2-7; D unresolved. The CDR3 length is 13 residues. Germline loops: CDR1 LNHDA, CDR2 SQIVND (reference sequence). As DNA, the CDR3 is TGTGCCAGTAGTATAGCGACCAACTACGAGCGGTACTTC. Protein product: CASSIATNYERYF.

The V gene is TRBV9, the J gene TRBJ2-1, with 9 bases aligning to TRBD1. This CDR3 is 15 amino acids long. In germline, CDR1 is SGDLS, CDR2 YYNGEE. V lost 4 bases to trimming and J lost 2 bases; unmatched junction nucleotides: 4. The CDR3 DNA reads as TGTGCCAGCAGCACGGGACAGGGCCCCTACAATGAGCAGTTCTTC. Protein product: CASSTGQGPYNEQFF.

This clonotype showed up just once. This sequence joins TRBV6-5 and TRBJ1-1; 8 bases fit TRBD1. Germline V gene lookup returns CDR1 MNHEY and CDR2 SVGAGI. This CDR3 region has 14 residues. J lost 3 bases, V lost 2 bases, and 2 bases had no gene match. CDR3 protein: CASSYAGGDTEAFF. The CDR3 region has the DNA TGTGCCAGCAGTTACGCAGGGGGCGACACTGAAGCTTTCTTT.

This clonotype was recorded a few times. The chain uses TRBV7-8 and TRBJ2-7; the match to TRBD2 covers 7 bases. The CDR3 spans 14 residues. J was trimmed by 2 bases and V by 5 bases; bases with no gene match: 6. The germline CDR1 and CDR2 sequences are SGHVS and FQNEAQ. CDR3 in DNA: TGTGCCAGCAGCCCAGCGGGACGGGCCTACGAGCAGTACTTC. Translating gives CASSPAGRAYEQYF.

Ten or more counts support this clonotype. The genes are TRBV5-8 and TRBJ2-1; 9 nucleotides line up with TRBD1. In germline, CDR1 is SGHTS, CDR2 YDEGEE. The V segment lost 4 bases and the J segment 10 bases; nucleotides outside the gene matches: 15. The CDR3 is 16 residues long. The CDR3, as DNA: TGTGCCAGCAGCCTGGACAGGGGTAGACTGCAGATCGAGCAGTTCTTC. Protein: CASSLDRGRLQIEQFF.

Ten or more counts support this clonotype. The chain carries TRBV6-1 and TRBJ1-1; D is undetermined. CDR1 MNHNS and CDR2 SASEGT come from the germline V gene. This CDR3 comprises 15 residues. Deletions cut 0 bases from V and 1 base from J, with 9 bases between. CDR3 in amino acids: CASSEAQEPNTEAFF. DNA for the CDR3: TGTGCCAGCAGTGAAGCGCAGGAACCGAACACTGAAGCTTTCTTT.

The sample holds many counts of this clonotype. V usage is TRBV7-3 and J usage is TRBJ1-4; 7 positions agree with TRBD1. This CDR3 is 15 amino acids long. The germline V gene has CDR1 SGHTA and CDR2 FQGTGA. Trimming removed 4 bases from V and 9 bases from J; junction bases left unmatched: 11. This CDR3 reads CASSSWDSQGKKLFF. CDR3 DNA sequence: TGTGCCAGCAGCTCCTGGGACAGCCAAGGGAAAAAACTGTTTTTT.

This chain joins TRBV20-1 and TRBJ2-5; 10 bases align to TRBD2. This CDR3 has 15 residues. Germline CDR1 and CDR2: DFQATT and SNEGSKA (reference sequence). V was pared by 6 bases and J by 3 bases, with 10 bases of the junction left unmatched. The CDR3, as DNA: TGCAGTGCCCGCAAGCGGGGGGGGGCAGAAGAGACCCAGTACTTC. Residues: CSARKRGGAEETQYF.